This T cell receptor (beta chain) is drawn from a study of blood T cells in healthy people across ages. On this clonotype itself: Its antigen is undetermined.

Primers used in a second PCR of roughly 6 to 12 cycles were a sample-barcoded 5' primer and a J-beta primer mix. MiXCR, run by TCRdb on the 5' RACE reads, gives a single entry per CDR3 protein. In the table there are 1 million or so distinct CDR3 sequences, around 27% of which are singletons. The ends lost 7 bases at V and 2 bases at J; junction bases unmatched: 5. CDR3 length: 14 amino acids. CDR1 and CDR2 from the germline V gene are SQVTM and ANQGSEA. Findings and caveats of the study: Per million T cells, TCR beta diversity dropped about linearly as age rose.

The same sample was also studied in work on T cells of mothers and their children.

This TCR came from a girl between 2 and 10 years old in good health. The sample was blood. The chain joins TRBV29-1 to TRBJ2-7; 13 bases map to TRBD2. The CDR3 loop is CSARTSGGTYEQYF. In nucleotides, the CDR3 is TGCAGCGCCCGGACTAGCGGGGGAACCTACGAGCAGTACTTC.